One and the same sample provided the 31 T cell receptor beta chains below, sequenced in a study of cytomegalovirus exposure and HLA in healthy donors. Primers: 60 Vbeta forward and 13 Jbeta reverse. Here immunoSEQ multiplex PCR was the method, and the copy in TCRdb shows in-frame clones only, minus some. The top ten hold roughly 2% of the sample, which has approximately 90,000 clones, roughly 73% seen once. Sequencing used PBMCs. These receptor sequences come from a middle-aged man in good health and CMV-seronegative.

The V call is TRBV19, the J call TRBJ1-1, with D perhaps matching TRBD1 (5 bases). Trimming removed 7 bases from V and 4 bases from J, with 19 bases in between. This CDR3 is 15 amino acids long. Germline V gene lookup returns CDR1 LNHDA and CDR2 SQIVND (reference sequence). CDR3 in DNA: TGTGCCAGTAAACGCAGGGTGGATTTGGGCACTGAAGCTTTCTTT. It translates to CASKRRVDLGTEAFF.

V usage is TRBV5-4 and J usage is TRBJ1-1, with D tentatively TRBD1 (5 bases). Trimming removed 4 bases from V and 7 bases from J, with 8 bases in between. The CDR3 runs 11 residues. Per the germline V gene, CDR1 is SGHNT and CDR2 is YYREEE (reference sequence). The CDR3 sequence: CASSADNEAFF. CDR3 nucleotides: TGTGCCAGCAGCGCGGACAATGAAGCTTTCTTT.

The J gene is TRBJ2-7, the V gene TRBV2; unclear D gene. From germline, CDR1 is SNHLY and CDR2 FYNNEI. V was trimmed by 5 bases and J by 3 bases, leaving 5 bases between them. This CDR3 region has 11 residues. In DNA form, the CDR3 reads TGTGCCAGCAGTTTATTCTACGAGCAGTACTTC. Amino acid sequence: CASSLFYEQYF.

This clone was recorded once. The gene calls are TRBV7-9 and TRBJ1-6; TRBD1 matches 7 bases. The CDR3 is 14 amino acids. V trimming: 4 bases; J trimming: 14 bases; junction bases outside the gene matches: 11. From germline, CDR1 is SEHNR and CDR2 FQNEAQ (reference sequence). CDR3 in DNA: TGTGCCAGCAGCTCAGACAGGGCCAGGAAGACCCTCCACTTT. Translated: CASSSDRARKTLHF.

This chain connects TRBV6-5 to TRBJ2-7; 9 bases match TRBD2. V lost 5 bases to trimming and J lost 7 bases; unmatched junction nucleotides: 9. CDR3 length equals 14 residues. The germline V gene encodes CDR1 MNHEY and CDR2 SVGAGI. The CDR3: CASSGTAGGREQYF. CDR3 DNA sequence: TGTGCCAGCAGTGGTACCGCGGGAGGGCGAGAGCAGTACTTC.

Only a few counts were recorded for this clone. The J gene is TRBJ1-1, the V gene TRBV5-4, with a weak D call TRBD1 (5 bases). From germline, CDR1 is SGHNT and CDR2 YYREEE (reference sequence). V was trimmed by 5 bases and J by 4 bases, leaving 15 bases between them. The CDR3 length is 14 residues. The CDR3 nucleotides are TGTGCCAGCAGTAGGGCAGGGATCGGCACTGAAGCTTTCTTT. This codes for CASSRAGIGTEAFF.

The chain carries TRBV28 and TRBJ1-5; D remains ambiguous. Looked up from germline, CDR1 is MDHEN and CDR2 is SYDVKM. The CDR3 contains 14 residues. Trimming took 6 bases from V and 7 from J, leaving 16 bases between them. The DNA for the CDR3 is TGTGCCAGCAGCCTCACATCCTTCGGGCAGCCCCAGCATTTT. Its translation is CASSLTSFGQPQHF. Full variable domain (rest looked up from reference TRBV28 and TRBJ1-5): DVKVTQSSRYLVKRTGEKVFLECVQDMDHENMFWYRQDPGLGLRLIYFSYDVKMKEKGDIPEGYSVSREKKERFSLILESASTNQTSMYLCASSLTSFGQPQHFGDGTRLSIL.

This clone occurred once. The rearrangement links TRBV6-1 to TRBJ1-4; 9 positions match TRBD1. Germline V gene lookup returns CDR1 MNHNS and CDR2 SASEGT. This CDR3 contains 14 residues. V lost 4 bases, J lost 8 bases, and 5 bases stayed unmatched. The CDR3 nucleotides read TGTGCCAGCAGTGGCGGGACAGGGCCCGAAAAACTGTTTTTT. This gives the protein CASSGGTGPEKLFF.

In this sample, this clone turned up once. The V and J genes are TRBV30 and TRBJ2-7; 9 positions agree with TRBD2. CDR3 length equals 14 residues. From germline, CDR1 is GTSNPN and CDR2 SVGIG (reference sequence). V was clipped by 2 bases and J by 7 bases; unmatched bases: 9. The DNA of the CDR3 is TGTGCCTGGAGTTGGGTAGCGGGAGTAGATGAGCAGTACTTC. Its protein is CAWSWVAGVDEQYF.

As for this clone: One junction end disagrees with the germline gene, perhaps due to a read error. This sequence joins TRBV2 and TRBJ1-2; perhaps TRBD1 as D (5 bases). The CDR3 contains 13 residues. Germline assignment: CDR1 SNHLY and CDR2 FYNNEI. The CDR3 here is CAKRKGPNYGYTF. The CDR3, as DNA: TGCGCGAAAAGGAAGGGGCCTAACTATGGCTACACCTTC. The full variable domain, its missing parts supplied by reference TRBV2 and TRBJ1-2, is EPEVTQTPSHQVTQMGQEVILRCVPISNHLYFYWYRQILGQKVEFLVSFYNNEISEKSEIFDDQFSVERPDGSNFTLKIRSTKLEDSAMYFCAKRKGPNYGYTFGSGTRLTVV.

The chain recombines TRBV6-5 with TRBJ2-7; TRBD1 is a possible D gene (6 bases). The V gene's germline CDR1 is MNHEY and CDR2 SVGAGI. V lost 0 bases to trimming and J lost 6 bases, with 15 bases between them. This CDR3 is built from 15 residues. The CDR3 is CASSYSVDLRGEQYF. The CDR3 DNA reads TGTGCCAGCAGTTACTCGGTCGACCTCAGGGGCGAGCAGTACTTC.

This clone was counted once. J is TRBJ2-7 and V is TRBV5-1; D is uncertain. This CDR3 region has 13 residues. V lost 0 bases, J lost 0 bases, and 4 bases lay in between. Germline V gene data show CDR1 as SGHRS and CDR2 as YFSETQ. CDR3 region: CASSLDGSYEQYF. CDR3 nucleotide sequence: TGCGCCAGCAGCTTGGACGGCTCCTACGAGCAGTACTTC.

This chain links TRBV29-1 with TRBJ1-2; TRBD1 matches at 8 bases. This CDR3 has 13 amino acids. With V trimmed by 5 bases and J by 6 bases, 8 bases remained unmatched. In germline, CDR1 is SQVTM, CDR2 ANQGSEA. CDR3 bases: TGCAGCGTTCCCGCGCAGGGGGCCCATGGCTACACCTTC. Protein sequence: CSVPAQGAHGYTF.

The DNA of the CDR3 is TGTGCCAGCAGCGTAGGCCGGGAGTCCAATGAGCAGTTCTTC. It specifies CASSVGRESNEQFF. The chain is built from TRBV9 and TRBJ2-1, with a weak D call TRBD2 (6 bases). The CDR3 length is 14 residues. Between the trimmed V and J ends, which lost 0 bases and 6 bases, there was a span of 10 bases. Looked up from germline, CDR1 is SGDLS and CDR2 is YYNGEE.

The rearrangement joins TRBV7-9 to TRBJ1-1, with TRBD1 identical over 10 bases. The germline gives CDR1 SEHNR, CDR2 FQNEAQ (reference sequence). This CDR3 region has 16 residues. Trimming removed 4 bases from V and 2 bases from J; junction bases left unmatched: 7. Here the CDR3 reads CASSSTRDRGNTEAFF. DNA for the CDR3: TGTGCCAGCAGCTCAACCCGGGACAGGGGAAACACTGAAGCTTTCTTT.

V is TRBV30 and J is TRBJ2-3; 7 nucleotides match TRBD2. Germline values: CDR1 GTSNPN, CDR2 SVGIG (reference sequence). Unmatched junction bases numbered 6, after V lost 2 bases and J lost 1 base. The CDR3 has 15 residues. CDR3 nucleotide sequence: TGTGCCTGGAGTTGGGCCAGCGGGGGCACAGATACGCAGTATTTT. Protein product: CAWSWASGGTDTQYF.

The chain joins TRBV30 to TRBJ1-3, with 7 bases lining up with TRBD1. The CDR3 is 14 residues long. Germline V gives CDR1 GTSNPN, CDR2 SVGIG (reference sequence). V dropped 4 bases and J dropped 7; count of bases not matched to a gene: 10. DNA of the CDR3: TGTGCCTGGAATCGTGACAGGGTGTCGAACACCATATATTTT. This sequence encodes CAWNRDRVSNTIYF.

The CDR3 loop reads CARATTGGITDTQYF. CDR3 in DNA: TGTGCCCGCGCCACAACAGGGGGCATCACAGATACGCAGTATTTT. The chain carries TRBV28 and TRBJ2-3; the match to TRBD1 covers 9 bases. The CDR3 has 15 amino acids. CDR1 is MDHEN and CDR2 is SYDVKM in the germline V gene. V dropped 11 bases and J dropped 2; count of bases not matched to a gene: 11. Combining the CDR3 with reference TRBV28 and TRBJ2-3 gives the whole variable domain DVKVTQSSRYLVKRTGEKVFLECVQDMDHENMFWYRQDPGLGLRLIYFSYDVKMKEKGDIPEGYSVSREKKERFSLILESASTNQTSMYLCARATTGGITDTQYFGPGTRLTVL.

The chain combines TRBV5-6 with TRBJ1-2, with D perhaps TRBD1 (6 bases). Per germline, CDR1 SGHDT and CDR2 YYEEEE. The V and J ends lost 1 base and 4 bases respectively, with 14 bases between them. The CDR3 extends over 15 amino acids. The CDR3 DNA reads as TGTGCCAGCAGCTTGAACGCAGGGGTGGGCTATGGCTACACCTTC. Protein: CASSLNAGVGYGYTF.

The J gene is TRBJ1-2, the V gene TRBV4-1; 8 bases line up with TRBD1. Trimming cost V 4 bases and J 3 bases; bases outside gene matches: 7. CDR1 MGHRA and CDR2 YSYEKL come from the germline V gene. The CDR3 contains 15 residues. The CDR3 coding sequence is TGCGCCAGCAGCCGCTCACAGGGGGATGACTATGGCTACACCTTC. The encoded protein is CASSRSQGDDYGYTF.

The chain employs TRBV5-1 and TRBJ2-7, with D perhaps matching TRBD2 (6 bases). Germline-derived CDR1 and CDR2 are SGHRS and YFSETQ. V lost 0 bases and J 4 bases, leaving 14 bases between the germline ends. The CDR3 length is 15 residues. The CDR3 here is CASSLASGPIYEQYF. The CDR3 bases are TGCGCCAGCAGCTTGGCAAGCGGGCCAATATACGAGCAGTACTTC.

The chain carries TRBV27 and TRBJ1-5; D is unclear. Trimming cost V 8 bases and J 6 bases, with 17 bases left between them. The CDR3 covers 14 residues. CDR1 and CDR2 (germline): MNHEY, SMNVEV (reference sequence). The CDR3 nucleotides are TGTGCCAGCTCCTTGGTGAGCGCTGGTCAGCCCCAGCATTTT. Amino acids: CASSLVSAGQPQHF.

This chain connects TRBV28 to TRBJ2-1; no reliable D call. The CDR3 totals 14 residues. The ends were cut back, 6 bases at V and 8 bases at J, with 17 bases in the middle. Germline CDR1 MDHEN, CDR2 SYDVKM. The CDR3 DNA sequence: TGTGCCAGCAGCATAGTGCCCCATGGAGATGAGCAGTTCTTC. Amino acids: CASSIVPHGDEQFF.

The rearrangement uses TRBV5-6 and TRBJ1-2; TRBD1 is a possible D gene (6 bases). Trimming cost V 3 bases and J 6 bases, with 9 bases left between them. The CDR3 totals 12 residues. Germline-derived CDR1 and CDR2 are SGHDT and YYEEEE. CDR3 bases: TGTGCCAGCAGCTCGCAGGGGAATGGCTACACCTTC. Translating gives CASSSQGNGYTF.

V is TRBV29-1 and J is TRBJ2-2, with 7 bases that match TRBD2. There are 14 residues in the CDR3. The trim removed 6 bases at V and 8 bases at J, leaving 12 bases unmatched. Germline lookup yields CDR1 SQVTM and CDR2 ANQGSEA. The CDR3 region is CSVPGGSDQGELFF. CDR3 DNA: TGCAGCGTCCCCGGGGGGTCCGATCAGGGGGAGCTGTTTTTT.

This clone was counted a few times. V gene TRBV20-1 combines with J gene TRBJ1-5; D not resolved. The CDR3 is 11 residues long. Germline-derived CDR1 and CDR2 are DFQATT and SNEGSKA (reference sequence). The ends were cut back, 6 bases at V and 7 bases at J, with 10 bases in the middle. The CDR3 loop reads CSARSEQPQHF. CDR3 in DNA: TGCAGTGCCCGGAGTGAACAGCCCCAGCATTTT.

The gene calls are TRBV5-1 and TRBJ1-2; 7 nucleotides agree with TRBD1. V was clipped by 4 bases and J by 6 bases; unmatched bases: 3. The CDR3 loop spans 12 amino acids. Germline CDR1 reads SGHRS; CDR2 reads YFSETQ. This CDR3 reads CASSTQGDGYTF. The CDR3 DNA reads TGCGCCAGCAGCACGCAGGGGGATGGCTACACCTTC.

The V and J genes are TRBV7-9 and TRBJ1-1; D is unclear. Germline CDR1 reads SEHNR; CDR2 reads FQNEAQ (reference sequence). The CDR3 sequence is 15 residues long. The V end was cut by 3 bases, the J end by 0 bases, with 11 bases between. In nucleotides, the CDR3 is TGTGCCAGCAGCTTCGACACCTACATGAACACTGAAGCTTTCTTT. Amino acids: CASSFDTYMNTEAFF.

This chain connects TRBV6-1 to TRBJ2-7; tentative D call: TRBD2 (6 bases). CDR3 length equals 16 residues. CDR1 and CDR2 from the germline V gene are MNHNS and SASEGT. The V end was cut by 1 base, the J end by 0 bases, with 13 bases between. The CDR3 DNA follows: TGTGCCAGCAGTGAAGGAGGTGCGGGAAGCTCCTACGAGCAGTACTTC. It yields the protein CASSEGGAGSSYEQYF.

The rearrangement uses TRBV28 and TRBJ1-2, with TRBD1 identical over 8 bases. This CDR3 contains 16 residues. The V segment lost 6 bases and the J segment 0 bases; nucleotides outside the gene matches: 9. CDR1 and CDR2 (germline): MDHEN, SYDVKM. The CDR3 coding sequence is TGTGCCAGCAGATATCCTAGGACAGGGACTAACTATGGCTACACCTTC. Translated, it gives CASRYPRTGTNYGYTF.

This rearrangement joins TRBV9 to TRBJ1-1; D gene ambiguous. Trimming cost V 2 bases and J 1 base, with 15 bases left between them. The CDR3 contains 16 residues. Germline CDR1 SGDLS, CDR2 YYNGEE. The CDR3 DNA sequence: TGTGCCAGCAGCGTCGGGATTGGGTTATCGAACACTGAAGCTTTCTTT. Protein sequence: CASSVGIGLSNTEAFF.